This T cell receptor (beta chain) was observed in a study of blood T cell repertoires in COVID-19. The germline gives CDR1 SGHNT, CDR2 YYREEE (reference sequence). Germline trimming cut 4 bases from V and 0 bases from J; bases unmatched to any gene: 1. The CDR3 runs 14 residues. This clone was observed once. The same CDR3 arises from other DNA sequences in this sample as well. Original processing notes: Nucleated cell counts were estimated from reference gene primer amplification. Sequencing used immunoSEQ multiplex PCR; TCRdb keeps in-frame clones, though not all of them. V and J calls and clone size follow that table, whereas D and trimming were derived from the DNA. The data hold about 69,000 clones, with around 86% observed a single time.

This sequence was found in a man aged 80 or over with acute or convalescent COVID-19. This chain connects TRBV5-4 to TRBJ1-3; 7 nucleotides line up with TRBD1. The sequencing input was peripheral blood. The DNA of the CDR3 is TGTGCCAGCAGCCGACAGGGCTCTGGAAACACCATATATTTT. It specifies CASSRQGSGNTIYF.